This TCR beta chain appears in the sequencing data of a study of human T cells and chemical hapten exposure listed by TCRdb under 2021. With respect to the entire study: For sensitization, 2% DPC in acetone was applied to a roughly 2 cm by roughly 2 cm area of upper inner arm skin. Throughout the approximately 24-week study period, patients were also given weekly therapeutic DPC doses on the scalp. Patch testing was performed on the upper back with Finn chambers containing 0.01% DPC, and the patch tests were scored after 6 days according to International Contact Dermatitis Research Group standards. The mostly female patient cohort included alopecia areata with under or over 50% scalp involvement, alopecia totalis and alopecia universalis. Libraries were pooled for sequencing, and variation in per-sample TCR yields was attributed mainly to small differences in library volumes within the pool. The study tracked peripheral blood TCR repertoire changes in vivo during primary and secondary sensitization to the hapten diphenylcyclopropenone (DPC) in alopecia patients. Patient blood was sampled pre-sensitization (week 0) and at 2, 6 and about 24 weeks after DPC sensitization. About 28 alopecia patients gave blood for TCR sequencing at one to four time points (pre-sensitization, 2, 6 and 24 weeks).

The library was built by means of RACE. Sequencing was performed on a NextSeq 500. Library preparation attached unique molecular identifiers to individual cDNA molecules for quantitative, reproducible TCR counting. For every blood RNA sample, sequencing covered both the TCR alpha and TCR beta chains. As for the authors' bioinformatics: A median of roughly 99,000 TCRs per sample was observed, with a range of about 23,224 to 750,000. V, J and CDR3 annotation of the TCR reads was performed with the Decombinator software suite. To make PS versus PT1 abundance plots, every sample was subsampled to the same number of TCRs (28,000). Expanded TCRs were defined as absent before sensitization and observed at least eight times at the 2-week time point. TCRdb trimmed public reads at Q25 via fastp, called clones via MiXCR and kept in-frame beta chains. Rows are unified per CDR3 protein, each entry keeping the most common DNA and genes. These V and J calls rely on TCRdb rather than the paper's analysis. The table for this sample lists 60,000 to 80,000 distinct CDR3 sequences; around a third of them were counted only once. The ten largest clones add up to roughly 9.8% of the sample.

What the authors observed across the whole study: After repeated subsampling, changes were observed in the strength of the expansion versus patch-test correlation and in the threshold at which the correlation became significant. Alopecia, a presumed autoimmune disease, was present in all patients, so the immune response of the patients might differ from that of healthy individuals. The number of PT1 expanded TCRs positively correlated with patch test score, significant at thresholds 8, 16 and 32 but not 4. DPC sensitization did not change the number of TCRs with a frequency above 1 in 1000, and there was no evidence of changes in global repertoire structure. Compared with pre-sensitization or healthy control sets, expanded TCRs formed significantly more large CDR3 similarity clusters, which is consistent with antigen-driven responses.

There are a few counts of this clonotype. Its antigen remains unidentified. Within one base of it there is no much larger clone, and no base qualities were kept. CDR1 and CDR2 (DFQATT, SNEGSKA) derive from the germline V gene (reference sequence). From its cysteine to its phenylalanine, the CDR3 spans 15 amino acids. CDR3 DNA only is kept here, 45 bases in frame from base 1. V sheds 1 base and J sheds 0 bases, leaving 10 bases between their ends. The label giving this sample's time point can be read as: patch test 1, 2 weeks after DPC sensitization. Reading the label with the study, this specimen's treatment or condition is: therapeutic diphenylcyclopropenone sensitization with weekly scalp DPC. Blood at each patch-test visit was drawn before the patch test was applied. Patients were eligible if aged 18 to 70, diagnosed with alopecia and judged suitable for DPC therapy, and pregnant patients were excluded. Total RNA was extracted from unfractionated whole blood that had been collected in Tempus Blood RNA tubes.

This clonotype originated in a middle-aged man with alopecia areata. Some clones in this sample may be carry-over from other donors' samples. Recombination joined TRBV20-1 with TRBJ2-1; TRBD2 is possibly the D segment (6 matching bases). The sequencing here drew on whole blood, taken in connection with sensitization to the hapten diphenylcyclopropenone (DPC). Here is the DNA: TGCAGTGCTAGAGTCCGACTAGACTCCTACAATGAGCAGTTCTTC. Its product reads: CSARVRLDSYNEQFF.